Described below is a single T cell receptor beta chain sequence and its context. Its antigen remains unidentified. Only in-frame clones appear in the TCRdb table, and some are missing; sequencing was by immunoSEQ multiplex PCR. This sample has roughly 220,000 clones, with 65% to 70% found just once. All participating donors were Caucasian adults from Nashville, Tennessee. A CD45RA-negative memory subset and a CD45RA+ naive subset were separated from the CD4+ cells. The data were taken from a study of shared clonotypes between healthy human individuals. Overall study results and limits: Represented diversity, genetic and exposure-history alike, was limited by few donors.

Germline-derived CDR1 and CDR2 are MNHEY and SVGAGI. Trimming pared 5 bases from V and 6 bases from J, leaving 11 bases between. The CDR3 length is 13 residues. The sequencing input was memory CD4+ T cells sorted from blood. This sample's subset: CD45RA-negative fraction. This clonotype originated in a man under 40 in good health. The chain combines TRBV6-5 with TRBJ1-5; D is perhaps TRBD1 (5 bases). In nucleotides, the CDR3 is TGTGCCAGCAGTCCGGGGGGGGGTCAGCCCCAGCATTTT. Its protein product is CASSPGGGQPQHF.